These 15 T cell receptor beta chains were sequenced from one sample in a study of PD-L1 blockade in urothelial cancer. Assay: immunoSEQ multiplex PCR; the TCRdb copy retains only in-frame clones and omits some. This sample has over 45,000 clones; around 84% occur once, and the top ten carry under 3%. The sequenced sample was PBMCs, obtained around atezolizumab (anti-PD-L1) treatment. The receptor source for this set is a man aged 45-65 years with urothelial cancer.

The gene calls are TRBV5-1 and TRBJ1-2; TRBD1 matches 10 bases. The CDR3 has 14 residues. Per the germline V gene, CDR1 is SGHRS and CDR2 is YFSETQ. V shed 0 bases, J shed 8 bases, and the junction held 4 bases outside the gene matches. The CDR3 sequence is CASSLGQGAKGYTF. Here the CDR3 DNA reads TGCGCCAGCAGCTTGGGACAGGGGGCGAAAGGCTACACCTTC.

The chain uses TRBV11-2 and TRBJ1-1, with 8 nucleotides matching TRBD1. Unmatched junction bases numbered 9, after V lost 2 bases and J lost 4 bases. Germline-derived CDR1 and CDR2 are SGHAT and FQNNGV. This CDR3 is 16 amino acids long. This CDR3 is CASSLYGDRTLTEAFF. The CDR3, as DNA: TGTGCCAGCAGCTTATACGGGGACAGGACACTCACTGAAGCTTTCTTT.

The chain combines TRBV2 with TRBJ2-7; 9 bases map to TRBD1. There are 14 residues in the CDR3. In germline, CDR1 is SNHLY, CDR2 FYNNEI. After removal of 6 bases from V and 2 bases from J, the junction contained 5 bases not matched to a gene. This CDR3 is CASSRDRVTYEQYF. In DNA, the CDR3 is TGTGCCAGCAGCCGGGACAGGGTGACCTACGAGCAGTACTTC.

The chain has TRBV7-9 and TRBJ1-1; no clear D gene. Germline CDR1 SEHNR, CDR2 FQNEAQ (reference sequence). The CDR3 contains 13 residues. Deletions cut 6 bases from V and 1 base from J, with 9 bases between. As DNA, the CDR3 is TGTGCCAGCAGTTTCGGGGAGAACACTGAAGCTTTCTTT. Amino acids: CASSFGENTEAFF.

V usage is TRBV19 and J usage is TRBJ1-4; 7 bases agree with TRBD1. J lost 8 bases, V lost 5 bases, and 8 bases had no gene match. Per germline, CDR1 LNHDA and CDR2 SQIVND (reference sequence). The CDR3 has 14 amino acids. This CDR3 reads CASSLTGSQEKLFF. Written as DNA, the CDR3 is TGTGCCAGTAGTTTGACAGGGTCGCAAGAAAAACTGTTTTTT.

This clone was found once. The CDR3 region has the DNA TGTGCCAGCAGCTCCCAAAATCACATGAACACTGAAGCTTTCTTT. This gives the protein CASSSQNHMNTEAFF. This chain joins TRBV5-4 and TRBJ1-1; D gene unclear. Germline CDR1 and CDR2: SGHNT and YYREEE (reference sequence). This CDR3 has 15 residues. V lost 3 bases and J 0 bases, leaving 12 bases between the germline ends.

CDR3 DNA sequence: TGTGCCTGGAGTTACCTAGCGGGAGGCAGAGATACGCAGTATTTT. Translation gives CAWSYLAGGRDTQYF. This chain links TRBV30 with TRBJ2-3; TRBD2 agrees at 11 bases. The CDR3 covers 15 residues. The germline V gene has CDR1 GTSNPN and CDR2 SVGIG (reference sequence). V was clipped by 2 bases and J by 5 bases; unmatched bases: 6.

J is TRBJ1-4 and V is TRBV4-1, with TRBD1 identical over 7 bases. CDR3 length: 15 residues. V lost 4 bases, J lost 8 bases, and 10 bases stayed unmatched. Germline V gives CDR1 MGHRA, CDR2 YSYEKL. CDR3 DNA: TGCGCCAGCAGCCCGCACAGGGGCCAACGGGAAAAACTGTTTTTT. Protein product: CASSPHRGQREKLFF.

The chain employs TRBV28 and TRBJ1-1, with unresolved D. There are 13 residues in the CDR3. Germline V CDR1 and CDR2: MDHEN, SYDVKM. The ends were cut back, 11 bases at V and 1 base at J, with 14 bases in the middle. CDR3 protein: CAGGGWGNTEAFF. CDR3 nucleotides: TGTGCCGGAGGCGGATGGGGGAACACTGAAGCTTTCTTT.

The chain has TRBV5-8 and TRBJ2-1; the match to TRBD1 covers 7 bases. The length of the CDR3 is 15 residues. With 3 bases clipped from V and 6 bases from J, the junction kept 9 bases outside the gene matches. Germline CDR1 is SGHTS and CDR2 is YDEGEE. This CDR3 is CASSYRQGRSNEQFF. The CDR3 DNA sequence: TGTGCCAGCAGCTACAGACAGGGTCGGAGCAATGAGCAGTTCTTC.

The chain is built from TRBV6-5 and TRBJ1-4, with D possibly matching TRBD1 (6 bases). Trimming removed 5 bases from V and 6 bases from J, with 13 bases in between. The CDR3 runs to 14 residues. Germline-derived CDR1 and CDR2 are MNHEY and SVGAGI. Here the CDR3 DNA reads TGTGCCAGCAGTCGCGGGGGGGCAGATGAAAAACTGTTTTTT. This codes for CASSRGGADEKLFF.

J is TRBJ1-1 and V is TRBV27; weak D call: TRBD1 (6 bases). This CDR3 has 14 amino acids. The V end was cut by 6 bases, the J end by 0 bases, with 11 bases between. Looked up from germline, CDR1 is MNHEY and CDR2 is SMNVEV (reference sequence). CDR3 sequence: CASRTTGMNTEAFF. The CDR3 DNA is TGTGCCAGCAGAACGACAGGTATGAACACTGAAGCTTTCTTT.

V and J are TRBV4-1 and TRBJ2-1, with TRBD2 identical over 10 bases. This CDR3 comprises 17 residues. Germline V gives CDR1 MGHRA, CDR2 YSYEKL. J was trimmed by 8 bases and V by 4 bases; bases with no gene match: 14. The CDR3 loop is CASSPRTRLAGEDEQFF. The CDR3 coding sequence is TGCGCCAGCAGCCCCCGTACCCGGCTAGCGGGAGAAGATGAGCAGTTCTTC.

This chain uses TRBV10-1 with TRBJ1-2; the match to TRBD1 covers 7 bases. The junction had 1 base not matched to a gene; V was cut back by 4 bases and J by 2 bases. This CDR3 spans 13 amino acids. CDR1 and CDR2 from the germline V gene are WNHNN and SYGVQD (reference sequence). The CDR3 reads CASSAGGNYGYTF. In DNA form, the CDR3 reads TGCGCCAGCAGTGCAGGGGGGAACTATGGCTACACCTTC.

The chain links TRBV19 to TRBJ2-2, with 7 nucleotides matching TRBD1. The CDR3 length is 14 residues. With 6 bases clipped from V and 6 bases from J, the junction kept 7 bases outside the gene matches. Germline loops: CDR1 LNHDA, CDR2 SQIVND (reference sequence). The DNA of the CDR3 is TGTGCCAGTAGCGAGGGGGCCAGGCCCGGGGAGCTGTTTTTT. Translated: CASSEGARPGELFF.